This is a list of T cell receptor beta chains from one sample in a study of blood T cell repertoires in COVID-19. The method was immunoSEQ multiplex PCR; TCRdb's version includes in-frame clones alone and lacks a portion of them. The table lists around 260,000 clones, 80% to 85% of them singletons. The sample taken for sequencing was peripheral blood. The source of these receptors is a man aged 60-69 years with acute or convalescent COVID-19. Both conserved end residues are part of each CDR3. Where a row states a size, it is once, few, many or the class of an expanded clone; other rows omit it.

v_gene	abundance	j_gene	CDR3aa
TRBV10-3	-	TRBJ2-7	CAISELYEQYF
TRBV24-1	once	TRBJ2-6	CATGDRGRGGANVLTF
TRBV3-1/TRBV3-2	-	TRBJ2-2	CASSQDSGTGELFF
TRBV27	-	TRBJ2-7	CASRRDNPYEQYF
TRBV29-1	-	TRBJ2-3	CSVEVGPRGDTQYF
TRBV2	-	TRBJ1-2	CASSEVAGGFGYTF
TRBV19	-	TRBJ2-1	CASSIASGRDVDEQFF
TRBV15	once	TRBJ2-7	CATSRDKRSSYEQYF
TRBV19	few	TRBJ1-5	CASSIGGNSNQPQHF
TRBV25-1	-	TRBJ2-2	CASSEFRQGANTGELFF
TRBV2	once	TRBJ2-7	CASSPGTGGFKQYF
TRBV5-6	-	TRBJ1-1	CASSLGQGLGNTEAFF
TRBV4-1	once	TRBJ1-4	CASSQELGAAGEKLFF
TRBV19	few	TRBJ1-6	CASSYTWSDWSSPLHF
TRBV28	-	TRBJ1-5	CASSRQGGNQPQHF
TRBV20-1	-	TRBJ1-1	CSASLPLRTEAFF
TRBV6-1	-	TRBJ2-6	CASSEVPGTGTSLVNVLTF
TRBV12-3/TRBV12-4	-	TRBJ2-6	CAARNSGANVLTF
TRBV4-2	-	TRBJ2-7	CASSQRTGPYEQYF
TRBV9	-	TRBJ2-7	CASSPAVGSSYEQYF
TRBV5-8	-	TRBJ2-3	CASSLEAGTQYF
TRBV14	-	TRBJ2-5	CASSLTGTAQETQYF
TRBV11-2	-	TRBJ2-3	CASSHSTDTQYF